The TCR beta chain described here comes from a study of blood T cells in healthy people across ages. Overall study results and limits: CMV status of donors was unknown, possibly confounding expanded clonotype changes. More naive CD4+ cells and higher diversity were found in long-lived than in aged donors.

The authors ran a second PCR of roughly 6 to 12 cycles using a sample-barcoded 5' primer and a J-beta primer mix. Through a template-switch adaptor with 12 random nucleotides, each cDNA molecule received a tag. TCRdb analysed the 5' RACE reads with MiXCR anew, one entry per CDR3 protein. The sample records 700,000 to 850,000 distinct CDR3 sequences, 50% to 65% being singletons. Germline CDR1 reads MNHEY; CDR2 reads SVGAGI. V was shortened by 5 bases and J by 3 bases, with 10 bases between the two germline ends. CDR3 length equals 14 residues. This clonotype has more than one count but fewer than ten. Its cognate antigen is unknown. At least 5.5 micrograms of total RNA were extracted per sample.

The chain links TRBV6-5 to TRBJ1-4; unclear D gene. This receptor was obtained from a man at least 80 years old in good health. Source material: blood. The CDR3 loop reads CASSESASNEKLFF. DNA of the CDR3: TGTGCCAGCAGTGAATCAGCCTCTAATGAAAAACTGTTTTTT.